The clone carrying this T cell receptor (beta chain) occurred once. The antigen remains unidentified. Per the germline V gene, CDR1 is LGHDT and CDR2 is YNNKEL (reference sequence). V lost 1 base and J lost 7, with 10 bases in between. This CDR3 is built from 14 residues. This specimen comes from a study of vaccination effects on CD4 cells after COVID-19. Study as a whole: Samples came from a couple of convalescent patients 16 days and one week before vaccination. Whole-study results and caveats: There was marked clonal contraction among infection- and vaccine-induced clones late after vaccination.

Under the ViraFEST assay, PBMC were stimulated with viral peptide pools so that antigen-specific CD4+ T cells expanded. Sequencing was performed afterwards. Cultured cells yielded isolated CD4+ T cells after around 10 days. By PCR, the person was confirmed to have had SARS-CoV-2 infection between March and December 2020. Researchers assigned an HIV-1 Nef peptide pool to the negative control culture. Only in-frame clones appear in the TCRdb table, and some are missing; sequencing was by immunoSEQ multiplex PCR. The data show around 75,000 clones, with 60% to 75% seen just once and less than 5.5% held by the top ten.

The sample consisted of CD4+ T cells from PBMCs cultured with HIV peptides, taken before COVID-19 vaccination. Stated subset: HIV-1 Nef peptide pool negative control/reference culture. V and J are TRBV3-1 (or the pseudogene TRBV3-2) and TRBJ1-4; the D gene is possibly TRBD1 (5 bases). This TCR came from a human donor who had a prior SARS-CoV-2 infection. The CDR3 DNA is TGTGCCAGCAGCCAAGGGGGCGTTGGTGAAAAACTGTTTTTT. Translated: CASSQGGVGEKLFF.